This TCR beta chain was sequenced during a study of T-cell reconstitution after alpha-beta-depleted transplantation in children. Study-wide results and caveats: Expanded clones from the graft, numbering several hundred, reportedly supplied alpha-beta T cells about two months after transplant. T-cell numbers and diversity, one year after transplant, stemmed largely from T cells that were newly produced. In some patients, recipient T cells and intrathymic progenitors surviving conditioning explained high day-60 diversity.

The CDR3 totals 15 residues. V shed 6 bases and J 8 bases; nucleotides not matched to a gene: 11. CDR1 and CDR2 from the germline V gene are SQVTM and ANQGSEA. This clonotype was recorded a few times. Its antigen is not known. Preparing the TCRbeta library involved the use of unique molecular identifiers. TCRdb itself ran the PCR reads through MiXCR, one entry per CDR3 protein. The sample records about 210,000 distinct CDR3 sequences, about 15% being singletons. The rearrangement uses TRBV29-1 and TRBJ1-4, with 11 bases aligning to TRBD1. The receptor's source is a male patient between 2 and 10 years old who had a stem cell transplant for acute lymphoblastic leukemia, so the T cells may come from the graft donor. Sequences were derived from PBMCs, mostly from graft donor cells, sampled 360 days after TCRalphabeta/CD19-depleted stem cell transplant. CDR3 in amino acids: CSVVQRDRGIEKLFF. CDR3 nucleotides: TGCAGCGTCGTACAACGGGACAGGGGGATCGAAAAACTGTTTTTT.